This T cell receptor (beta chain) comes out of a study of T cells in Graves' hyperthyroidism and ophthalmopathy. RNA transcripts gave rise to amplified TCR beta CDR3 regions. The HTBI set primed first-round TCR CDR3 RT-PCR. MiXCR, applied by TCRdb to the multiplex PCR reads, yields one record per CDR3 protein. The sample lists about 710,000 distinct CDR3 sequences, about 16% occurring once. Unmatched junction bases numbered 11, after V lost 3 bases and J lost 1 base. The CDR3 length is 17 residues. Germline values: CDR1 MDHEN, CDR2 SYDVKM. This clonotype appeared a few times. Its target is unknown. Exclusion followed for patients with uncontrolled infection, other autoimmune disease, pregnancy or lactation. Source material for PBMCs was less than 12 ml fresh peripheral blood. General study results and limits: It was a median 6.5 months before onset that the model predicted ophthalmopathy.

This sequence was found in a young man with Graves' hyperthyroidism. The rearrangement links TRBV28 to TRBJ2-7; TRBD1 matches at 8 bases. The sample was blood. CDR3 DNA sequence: TGTGCCAGCAGTTTTTTTTGGGCAGGGGGCAGATCCTACGAGCAGTACTTC. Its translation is CASSFFWAGGRSYEQYF.